The present entry profiles one TCR beta chain with its context. Its specificity is not known. The data are from a study of PD-1 blockade in classical Hodgkin lymphoma. Notes on the study in general: Prior therapy or disease activity may underlie the repertoire differences, whose causes remain undefined. In newly diagnosed patients, baseline TCR diversity was reportedly below that of healthy donors.

Clones were read by immunoSEQ multiplex PCR, and TCRdb kept only the in-frame ones, dropping some. Of about 25,000 clones detected, about 90% appear once; the ten largest clones hold about 0.55%. CDR3 length equals 18 residues. Trimming at V came to 4 bases and at J to 2 bases, leaving 13 bases not matched to a gene. Germline CDR1 reads SGHRS; CDR2 reads YFSETQ. Sample time point: newly diagnosed, previously untreated cHL patient sample. Starting with thawed PBMCs, CD4+ T cells were purified by magnetic negative selection. What served as comparison were PBMCs in newly diagnosed, untreated classical Hodgkin lymphoma.

The receptor was derived from a human donor with classical Hodgkin lymphoma. Sequencing was done on a sample of CD4+ T cells from blood. V usage is TRBV5-1 and J usage is TRBJ1-4; 8 bases match TRBD1. This chain's CDR3 is CASSARTGSWSTNEKLFF. The CDR3 DNA sequence: TGCGCCAGCAGCGCCAGGACAGGGAGTTGGTCGACTAATGAAAAACTGTTTTTT.